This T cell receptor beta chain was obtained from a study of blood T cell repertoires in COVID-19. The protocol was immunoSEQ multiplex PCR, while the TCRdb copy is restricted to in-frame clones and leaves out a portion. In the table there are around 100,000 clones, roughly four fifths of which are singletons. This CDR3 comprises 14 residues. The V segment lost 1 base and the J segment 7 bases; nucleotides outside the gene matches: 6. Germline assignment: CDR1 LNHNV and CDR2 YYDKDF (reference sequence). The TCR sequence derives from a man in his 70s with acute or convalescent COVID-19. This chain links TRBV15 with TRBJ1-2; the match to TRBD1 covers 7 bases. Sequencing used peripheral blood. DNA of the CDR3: TGTGCCACCAGCAGAGGACAGGGTGAGGGTGGCTACACCTTC. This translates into CATSRGQGEGGYTF.